The rows below give T cell receptor beta chains drawn from one sample of a study of blood T cell repertoires in COVID-19. The table came from immunoSEQ multiplex PCR; TCRdb's copy has only in-frame clones and leaves some out. Among some 70,000 clones, more than 60% were seen once, and the ten largest hold approximately 20%. Input material: peripheral blood. These receptors were collected from a man between 60 and 75 years old with acute or convalescent COVID-19. Each CDR3 is given with its conserved first and last residue. Each record gives: J gene, D gene, clone size, V gene, CDR3 protein, CDR3 DNA. The D gene is left open where the match is weak. Not every row has a clone size; where given, it reads once, few, many or a size class.

J gene: TRBJ1-1; D gene: .; clone size: .; V gene: TRBV19; CDR3 protein: CASSISGVGNTEAFF; CDR3 DNA: TGTGCCAGTAGTATATCAGGGGTTGGGAACACTGAAGCTTTCTTT
J gene: TRBJ2-5; D gene: TRBD2; clone size: .; V gene: TRBV15; CDR3 protein: CATSKLTSGVETQYF; CDR3 DNA: TGTGCCACCAGCAAGTTGACTAGCGGGGTGGAGACCCAGTACTTC
J gene: TRBJ1-2; D gene: TRBD1; clone size: .; V gene: TRBV11-2; CDR3 protein: CASSPDRDNYGYTF; CDR3 DNA: TGTGCCAGCAGCCCGGACAGGGACAACTATGGCTACACCTTC
J gene: TRBJ1-2; D gene: .; clone size: .; V gene: TRBV5-1; CDR3 protein: CASSLMSGTNYGYTF; CDR3 DNA: TGCGCCAGCAGCTTGATGTCAGGGACTAATTATGGCTACACCTTC
J gene: TRBJ2-5; D gene: .; clone size: few; V gene: TRBV24-1; CDR3 protein: CATSENRENGETQYF; CDR3 DNA: TGTGCCACCAGCGAAAACAGGGAAAATGGGGAGACCCAGTACTTC
J gene: TRBJ2-5; D gene: TRBD1; clone size: .; V gene: TRBV30; CDR3 protein: CALTGTEQETQYF; CDR3 DNA: TGTGCCTTAACCGGGACAGAGCAAGAGACCCAGTACTTC
J gene: TRBJ2-5; D gene: TRBD1; clone size: .; V gene: TRBV19; CDR3 protein: CATRDRGHETQYF; CDR3 DNA: TGTGCCACCAGGGACAGGGGGCATGAGACCCAGTACTTC
J gene: TRBJ2-1; D gene: .; clone size: .; V gene: TRBV9; CDR3 protein: CASSGFDVLDSDLRHYNEQFF; CDR3 DNA: TGTGCCAGCAGCGGATTTGATGTTTTGGACTCTGACTTACGCCATTACAATGAGCAGTTCTTC
J gene: TRBJ1-6; D gene: TRBD1; clone size: .; V gene: TRBV25-1; CDR3 protein: CASSESGTESSPLHF; CDR3 DNA: TGTGCCAGCAGTGAATCCGGGACAGAGAGTTCACCCCTCCACTTT
J gene: TRBJ1-1; D gene: TRBD1; clone size: .; V gene: TRBV30; CDR3 protein: CAGQGNMNTEAFF; CDR3 DNA: TGTGCCGGACAGGGTAACATGAACACTGAAGCTTTCTTT
J gene: TRBJ2-5; D gene: .; clone size: .; V gene: TRBV5-1; CDR3 protein: CASTLGGRETQYF; CDR3 DNA: TGCGCCAGCACCCTGGGGGGTCGAGAGACCCAGTACTTC
J gene: TRBJ2-2; D gene: TRBD1; clone size: .; V gene: TRBV10-3; CDR3 protein: CAISAGQGGTGELFF; CDR3 DNA: TGTGCCATCAGCGCTGGACAGGGAGGCACCGGGGAGCTGTTTTTT
J gene: TRBJ1-1; D gene: .; clone size: .; V gene: TRBV7-9; CDR3 protein: CASSNRNGGLPEAFF; CDR3 DNA: TGTGCCAGCAGCAACCGAAATGGAGGGCTCCCTGAAGCTTTCTTT
J gene: TRBJ2-2; D gene: .; clone size: .; V gene: TRBV7-9; CDR3 protein: CASSPFNTGELFF; CDR3 DNA: TGTGCCAGCAGCCCCTTTAACACCGGGGAGCTGTTTTTT
J gene: TRBJ1-2; D gene: .; clone size: .; V gene: TRBV14; CDR3 protein: CASSQQGRGGYTF; CDR3 DNA: TGTGCCAGCAGCCAGCAGGGGCGAGGTGGCTACACCTTC
J gene: TRBJ2-3; D gene: .; clone size: .; V gene: TRBV5-1; CDR3 protein: CASSFGLDGADTQYF; CDR3 DNA: TGCGCCAGCAGCTTTGGCCTGGACGGGGCAGATACGCAGTATTTT